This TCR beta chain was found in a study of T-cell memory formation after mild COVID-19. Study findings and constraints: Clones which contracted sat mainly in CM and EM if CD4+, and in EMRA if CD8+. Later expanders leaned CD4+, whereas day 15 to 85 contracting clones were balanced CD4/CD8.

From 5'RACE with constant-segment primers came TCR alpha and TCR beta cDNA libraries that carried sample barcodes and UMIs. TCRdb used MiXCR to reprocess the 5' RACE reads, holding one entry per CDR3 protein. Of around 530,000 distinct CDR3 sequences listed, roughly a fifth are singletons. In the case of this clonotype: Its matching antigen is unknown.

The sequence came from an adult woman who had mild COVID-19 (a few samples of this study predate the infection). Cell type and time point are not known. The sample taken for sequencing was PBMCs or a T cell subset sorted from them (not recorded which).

CDR3 loop: CATSETGTGRQPQHF. The CDR3 DNA reads TGTGCCACCAGTGAGACCGGGACAGGGAGACAGCCCCAGCATTTT. This chain links TRBV24-1 with TRBJ1-5; 9 positions agree with TRBD1. The CDR3 covers 15 residues. J gave up 7 bases and V 4 bases, and 7 bases lay outside the gene matches. CDR1 and CDR2 from the germline V gene are KGHDR and SFDVKD.